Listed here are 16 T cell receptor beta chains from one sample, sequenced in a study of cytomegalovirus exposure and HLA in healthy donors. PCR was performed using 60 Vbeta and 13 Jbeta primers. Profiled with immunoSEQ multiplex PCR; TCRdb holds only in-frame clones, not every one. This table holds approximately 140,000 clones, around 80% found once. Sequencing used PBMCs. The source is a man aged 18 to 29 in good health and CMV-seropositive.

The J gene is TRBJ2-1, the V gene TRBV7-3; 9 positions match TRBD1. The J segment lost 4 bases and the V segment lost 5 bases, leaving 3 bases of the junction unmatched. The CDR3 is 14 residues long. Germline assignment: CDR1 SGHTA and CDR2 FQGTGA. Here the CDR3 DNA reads TGTGCCAGCAGCCCCGGACAGGGGTACAATGAGCAGTTCTTC. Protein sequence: CASSPGQGYNEQFF.

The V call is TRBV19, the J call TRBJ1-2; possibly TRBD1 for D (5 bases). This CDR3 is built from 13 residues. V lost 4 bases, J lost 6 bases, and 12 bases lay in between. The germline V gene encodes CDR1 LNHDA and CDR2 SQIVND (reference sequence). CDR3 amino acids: CASSTRVNNGYTF. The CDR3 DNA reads TGTGCCAGTAGTACCAGGGTAAACAATGGCTACACCTTC.

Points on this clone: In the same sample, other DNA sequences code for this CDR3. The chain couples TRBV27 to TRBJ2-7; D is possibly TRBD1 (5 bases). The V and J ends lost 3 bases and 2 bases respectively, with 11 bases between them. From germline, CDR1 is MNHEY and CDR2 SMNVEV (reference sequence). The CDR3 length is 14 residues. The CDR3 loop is CASSLGQGTYEQYF. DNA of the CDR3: TGTGCCAGCAGTTTGGGGCAGGGAACCTACGAGCAGTACTTC.

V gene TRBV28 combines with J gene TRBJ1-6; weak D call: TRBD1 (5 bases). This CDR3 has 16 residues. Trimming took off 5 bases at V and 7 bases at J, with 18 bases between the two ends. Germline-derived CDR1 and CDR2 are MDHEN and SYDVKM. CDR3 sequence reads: CASSPVPGGGNSPLHF. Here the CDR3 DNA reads TGTGCCAGCAGTCCAGTACCCGGGGGGGGAAATTCACCCCTCCACTTT.

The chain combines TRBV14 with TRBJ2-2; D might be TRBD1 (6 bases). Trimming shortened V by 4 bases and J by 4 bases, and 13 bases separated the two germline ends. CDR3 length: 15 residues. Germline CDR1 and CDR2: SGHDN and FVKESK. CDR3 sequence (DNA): TGTGCCAGCAGCCTGATGGGGGCTAGCACCGGGGAGCTGTTTTTT. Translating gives CASSLMGASTGELFF.

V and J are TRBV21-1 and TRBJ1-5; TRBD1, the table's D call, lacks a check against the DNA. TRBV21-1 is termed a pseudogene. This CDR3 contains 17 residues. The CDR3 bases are TGTGCCAGCAGTTTCCACACAGGTAAACCCCTTTGTCAGCCCCAGCATTTT. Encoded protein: CASSFHTGKPLCQPQHF.

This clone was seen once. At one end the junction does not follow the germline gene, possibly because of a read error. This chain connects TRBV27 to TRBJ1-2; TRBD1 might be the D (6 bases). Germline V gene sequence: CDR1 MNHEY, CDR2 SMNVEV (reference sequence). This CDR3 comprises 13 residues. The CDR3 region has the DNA TGTGCCCGCAGTCCCCCACAGGGCCATGGCTACACCTTC. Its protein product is CARSPPQGHGYTF.

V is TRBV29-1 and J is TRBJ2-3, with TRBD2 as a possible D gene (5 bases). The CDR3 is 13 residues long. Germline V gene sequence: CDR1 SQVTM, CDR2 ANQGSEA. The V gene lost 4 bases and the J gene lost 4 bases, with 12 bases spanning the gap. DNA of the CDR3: TGCAGCGTTGCCCCGGACTCTTCAGATACGCAGTATTTT. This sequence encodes CSVAPDSSDTQYF.

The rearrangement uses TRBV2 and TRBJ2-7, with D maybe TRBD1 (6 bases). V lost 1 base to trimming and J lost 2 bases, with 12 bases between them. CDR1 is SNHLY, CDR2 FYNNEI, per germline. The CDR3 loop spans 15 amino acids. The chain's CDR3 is CASSEGTPGAYEQYF. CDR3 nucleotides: TGTGCCAGCAGTGAAGGGACCCCAGGGGCCTACGAGCAGTACTTC.

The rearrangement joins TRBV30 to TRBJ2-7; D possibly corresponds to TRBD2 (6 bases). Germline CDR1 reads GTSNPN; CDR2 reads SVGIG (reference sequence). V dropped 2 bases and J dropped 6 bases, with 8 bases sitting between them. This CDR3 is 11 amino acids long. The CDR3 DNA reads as TGTGCCTGGAGTCGGAGGGGCGAGCAGTACTTC. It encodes CAWSRRGEQYF.

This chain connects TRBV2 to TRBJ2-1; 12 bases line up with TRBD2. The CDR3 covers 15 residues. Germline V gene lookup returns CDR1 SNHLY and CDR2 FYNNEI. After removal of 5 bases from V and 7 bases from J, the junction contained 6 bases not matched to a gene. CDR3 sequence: CASSTRTSGTNEQFF. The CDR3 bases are TGTGCCAGCAGTACCCGGACTAGCGGGACTAATGAGCAGTTCTTC.

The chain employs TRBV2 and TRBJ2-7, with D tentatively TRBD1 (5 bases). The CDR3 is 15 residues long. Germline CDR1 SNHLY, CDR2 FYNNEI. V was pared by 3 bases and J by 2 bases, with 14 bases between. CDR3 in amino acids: CASSDMLYRPYEQYF. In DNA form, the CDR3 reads TGTGCCAGCAGTGATATGTTGTACAGGCCCTACGAGCAGTACTTC.

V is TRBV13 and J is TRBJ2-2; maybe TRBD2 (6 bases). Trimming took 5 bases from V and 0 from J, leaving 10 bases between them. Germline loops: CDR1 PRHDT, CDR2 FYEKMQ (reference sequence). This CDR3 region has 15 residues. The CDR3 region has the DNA TGTGCCAGCAGCCCGGAGGGGCCGAACACCGGGGAGCTGTTTTTT. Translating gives CASSPEGPNTGELFF.

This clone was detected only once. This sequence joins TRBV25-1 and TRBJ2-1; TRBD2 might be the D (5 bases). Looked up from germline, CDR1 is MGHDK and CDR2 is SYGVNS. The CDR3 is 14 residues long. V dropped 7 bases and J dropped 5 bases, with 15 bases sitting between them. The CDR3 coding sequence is TGTGCCAGCACTGGGAGTTTTCCCCACAATGAGCAGTTCTTC. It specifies CASTGSFPHNEQFF.

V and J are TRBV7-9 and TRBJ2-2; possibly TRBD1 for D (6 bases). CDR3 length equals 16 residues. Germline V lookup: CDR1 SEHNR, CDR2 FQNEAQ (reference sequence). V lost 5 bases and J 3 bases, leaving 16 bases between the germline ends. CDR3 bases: TGTGCCAGCAGCCCCCGTGACAGGAGCGACACCGGGGAGCTGTTTTTT. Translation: CASSPRDRSDTGELFF.

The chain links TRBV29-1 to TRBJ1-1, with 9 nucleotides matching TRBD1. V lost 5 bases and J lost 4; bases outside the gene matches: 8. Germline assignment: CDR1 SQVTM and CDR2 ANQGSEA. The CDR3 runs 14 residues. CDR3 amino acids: CSVSRTGETTEAFF. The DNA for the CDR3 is TGCAGCGTTTCCCGGACAGGGGAAACCACTGAAGCTTTCTTT.